The rows below give T cell receptor beta chains drawn from one sample of a study of T cells in Graves' hyperthyroidism and ophthalmopathy. One entry per CDR3 protein results from TCRdb running MiXCR on the multiplex PCR reads. This table has about 540,000 distinct CDR3 sequences, around 46% appearing once. The source material was peripheral blood or thyroid tissue (not recorded which). These receptors came from a woman aged 18-30 years with Graves' hyperthyroidism. The CDR3 runs from the conserved cysteine through the conserved F or W. D genes are given only for firm matches. Clone size is given for some rows only: seen once, a few or many times, or a class if the clone is expanded.

v_gene: TRBV11-2; d_gene: TRBD2; j_gene: TRBJ2-7; abundance: .; CDR3aa: CASSLSPGGASYEQYF; CDR3nt: TGTGCCAGCAGCCTATCTCCGGGAGGCGCCTCTTACGAGCAGTACTTC
v_gene: TRBV6-5; d_gene: .; j_gene: TRBJ1-1; abundance: .; CDR3aa: CASRINANTEAFF; CDR3nt: TGTGCCAGCAGAATTAATGCGAACACTGAAGCTTTCTTT
v_gene: TRBV25-1; d_gene: TRBD1; j_gene: TRBJ2-5; abundance: .; CDR3aa: CASRSPGQGSETQYF; CDR3nt: TGCGCCAGCAGATCTCCGGGACAGGGTTCGGAGACCCAGTACTTC
v_gene: TRBV7-2; d_gene: .; j_gene: TRBJ2-2; abundance: once; CDR3aa: CASSRARENTGELFF; CDR3nt: TGTGCCAGCAGCCGGGCGAGAGAGAACACCGGGGAGCTGTTTTTT
v_gene: TRBV11-2; d_gene: TRBD2; j_gene: TRBJ2-7; abundance: .; CDR3aa: CASSFLSGSNYEQYF; CDR3nt: TGTGCCAGCAGCTTTCTTAGCGGGAGCAACTACGAGCAGTACTTC
v_gene: TRBV2; d_gene: TRBD1; j_gene: TRBJ1-4; abundance: few; CDR3aa: CASSAEQGGTNEKLFF; CDR3nt: TGTGCCAGCAGTGCCGAACAGGGGGGAACTAATGAAAAACTGTTTTTT
v_gene: TRBV13; d_gene: .; j_gene: TRBJ2-7; abundance: few; CDR3aa: CASSSQGNHYEQYF; CDR3nt: TGTGCCAGCAGCTCCCAGGGGAACCACTACGAGCAGTACTTC
v_gene: TRBV2; d_gene: TRBD1; j_gene: TRBJ1-2; abundance: .; CDR3aa: CASTELGQGGSYTF; CDR3nt: TGTGCCAGCACTGAACTGGGACAGGGGGGTAGCTACACCTTC
v_gene: TRBV25-1; d_gene: TRBD2; j_gene: TRBJ2-7; abundance: many; CDR3aa: CASSSGLADEQYF; CDR3nt: TGTGCCAGCAGCTCGGGACTAGCGGACGAGCAGTACTTC
v_gene: TRBV25-1; d_gene: .; j_gene: TRBJ1-2; abundance: .; CDR3aa: CASREGGQGYGYTF; CDR3nt: TGTGCCAGCAGGGAGGGGGGGCAGGGCTATGGCTACACCTTC
v_gene: TRBV15; d_gene: .; j_gene: TRBJ1-5; abundance: many; CDR3aa: CATSLLEGVQPQHF; CDR3nt: TGTGCCACCAGCTTACTCGAAGGAGTACAGCCCCAGCATTTT
v_gene: TRBV10-3; d_gene: .; j_gene: TRBJ1-5; abundance: many; CDR3aa: CATVNDISQPQHF; CDR3nt: TGTGCCACCGTAAATGACATAAGTCAGCCCCAGCATTTT
v_gene: TRBV7-8; d_gene: .; j_gene: TRBJ1-2; abundance: .; CDR3aa: CASSLGGGGLYGYTF; CDR3nt: TGTGCCAGCAGCTTGGGAGGCGGAGGGCTCTATGGCTACACCTTC
v_gene: TRBV7-3; d_gene: TRBD1; j_gene: TRBJ2-7; abundance: .; CDR3aa: CASSSGQTYYEQYF; CDR3nt: TGTGCCAGCAGCTCGGGACAGACCTACTACGAGCAGTACTTC
v_gene: TRBV25-1; d_gene: .; j_gene: TRBJ1-2; abundance: few; CDR3aa: CASNLRTDLRGYTF; CDR3nt: TGTGCCAGCAACCTCCGGACAGACCTAAGAGGCTACACCTTC
v_gene: TRBV20-1; d_gene: .; j_gene: TRBJ1-3; abundance: many; CDR3aa: CSASSGHTIYF; CDR3nt: TGCAGTGCCAGCAGCGGCCACACCATATATTTT
v_gene: TRBV2; d_gene: .; j_gene: TRBJ2-7; abundance: .; CDR3aa: CASRNVRDLIF; CDR3nt: TGTGCCAGCAGAAACGTCCGGGACTTAATCTTC
v_gene: TRBV2; d_gene: .; j_gene: TRBJ1-2; abundance: many; CDR3aa: CASSEALFGVSGGYTF; CDR3nt: TGTGCCAGCAGTGAAGCGCTTTTCGGGGTGTCGGGTGGCTACACCTTC
v_gene: TRBV24-1; d_gene: .; j_gene: TRBJ1-5; abundance: many; CDR3aa: CATSEETDQPQHF; CDR3nt: TGTGCCACCAGTGAGGAGACAGATCAGCCCCAGCATTTT
v_gene: TRBV2; d_gene: TRBD2; j_gene: TRBJ2-7; abundance: .; CDR3aa: CASYPAGGQDEQYF; CDR3nt: TGTGCCAGTTACCCAGCGGGAGGCCAAGACGAGCAGTACTTC